The clone carrying this TCR beta chain was found many times. Antigen specificity is unknown. TCRdb ran MiXCR on the reads and lists one entry per CDR3 protein. In the table there are fewer than 400,000 distinct CDR3 sequences, about a sixth of which are singletons. This sample stems from a study of T cell repertoires in cytomegalovirus infection. Findings and limits, study-wide: Individuals carrying CMV plus the relevant HLA were identified by cumulative frequency of public TCR beta families. There were HLA-C-restricted CMV-specific TCR beta clonotypes dominating the ex vivo response.

V was clipped by 4 bases and J by 0 bases, with 4 bases between them. The CDR3 is 13 residues long. Germline CDR1 is MNHEY and CDR2 is SVGEGT. The J gene is TRBJ2-1, the V gene TRBV6-2 or TRBV6-3; no clear D gene. The specimen was PBMCs. The TCR originated in a human donor in good health (CMV status not recorded). Some clones in this sample may be carry-over from other donors' samples. The CDR3 DNA reads TGTGCCAGCAGTTGGGACTCCTACAATGAGCAGTTCTTC. It translates to CASSWDSYNEQFF.